This T cell receptor (beta chain) is from a study of blood T cell repertoires in COVID-19. In the original processing: It was from reference gene primer amplification that nucleated cell counts were estimated. Using immunoSEQ multiplex PCR, the repertoire was profiled, and TCRdb retains in-frame clones only, with some absent. For V, J and clone size, that table is used; D and trimming come from the DNA. The profile covers under 250,000 clones, with around four fifths appearing a single time and approximately 2.6% taken by the ten largest. Sequenced input: peripheral blood. The receptor was derived from an older woman with active or convalescent COVID-19.

The CDR3 nucleotides are TGTGCCACCAGTGATCGACAGGGGGCCCACAGTCAGCCCCAGCATTTT. This gives the protein CATSDRQGAHSQPQHF. The chain combines TRBV24-1 with TRBJ1-5, with 10 nucleotides matching TRBD1. Unmatched junction bases numbered 7, after V lost 3 bases and J lost 6 bases. Looked up from germline, CDR1 is KGHDR and CDR2 is SFDVKD. This CDR3 region has 16 residues.